A single sample gave rise to the 21 T cell receptor beta chains below, sequenced in a study of monozygotic twins with inflammatory bowel disease (dated by TCRdb to between 2018 and 2020). To prepare the library, 5' RACE was applied. Sequencing instrument: Illumina HiSeq 2500. TCRdb reprocessed the reads and lists each CDR3 protein sequence as a single entry, with no DNA. This sample's listing comprises 300,000 to 400,000 distinct CDR3 sequences. The ten largest clones capture 2% to 2.5% of the sample. The sample was blood. The receptor set was obtained from a human donor with ulcerative colitis or Crohn's disease, or a healthy co-twin of an affected twin (not recorded which).

The J gene is TRBJ2-7, the V gene TRBV19; TCRdb names TRBD1, which stays unverified in the absence of DNA. The V gene's germline CDR1 is LNHDA and CDR2 SQIVND (reference sequence). CDR3 size: 13 residues. CDR3 region: CASDRGPSSEQYF.

V and J are TRBV30 and TRBJ1-1. Germline V gives CDR1 GTSNPN, CDR2 SVGIG (reference sequence). This CDR3 region has 14 residues. This chain's CDR3 is CAWSLDNSGTEAFF.

This chain uses TRBV20-1 with TRBJ2-3; TCRdb selects TRBD1, and the lack of DNA leaves this call unchecked. The CDR3 has 14 amino acids. Germline CDR1 and CDR2: DFQATT and SNEGSKA (reference sequence). CDR3 region: CSATTGTGTDTQYF.

V and J are TRBV5-1 and TRBJ2-3; TCRdb calls TRBD1, which cannot be checked without DNA. Germline loops: CDR1 SGHRS, CDR2 YFSETQ. The CDR3 runs to 20 residues. The CDR3 sequence is CASSLEADRNPPSPTDTQYF.

V usage is TRBV7-9 and J usage is TRBJ1-1. CDR3 length equals 13 residues. Germline V CDR1 and CDR2: SEHNR, FQNEAQ (reference sequence). The CDR3 loop is CASSSPRDTEAFF.

The rearrangement uses TRBV6-5 and TRBJ2-2. CDR3 size: 12 residues. Looked up from germline, CDR1 is MNHEY and CDR2 is SVGAGI. This chain's CDR3 is CASSYSTGELFF.

The V and J genes are TRBV28 and TRBJ2-1; no DNA is available, so the TRBD2 call from TCRdb remains unchecked. Germline V gene sequence: CDR1 MDHEN, CDR2 SYDVKM. The CDR3 is 15 residues long. The chain's CDR3 is CASTASGISYNEQFF.

The chain uses TRBV18 and TRBJ2-7. The CDR3 has 12 amino acids. The germline gives CDR1 KGHSH, CDR2 LQKENI. CDR3 sequence: CASSPQGREQYF.

The chain couples TRBV5-6 to TRBJ1-3; TCRdb reports TRBD1, a call that lacks DNA to check it against. CDR1 and CDR2 from the germline V gene are SGHDT and YYEEEE. This CDR3 has 17 amino acids. CDR3 region: CASSFSVEGDSGNTIYF.

The chain uses TRBV28 and TRBJ2-3; TCRdb picks TRBD1, but there is no DNA to check that call. CDR1 MDHEN and CDR2 SYDVKM come from the germline V gene. This CDR3 is 15 amino acids long. The CDR3 spells CASSFDGGFADTQYF. The full variable domain, in which reference TRBV28 and TRBJ2-3 provide the parts outside the CDR3, is DVKVTQSSRYLVKRTGEKVFLECVQDMDHENMFWYRQDPGLGLRLIYFSYDVKMKEKGDIPEGYSVSREKKERFSLILESASTNQTSMYLCASSFDGGFADTQYFGPGTRLTVL.

V gene TRBV15 combines with J gene TRBJ2-1. The CDR3 runs to 14 residues. Germline CDR1 is LNHNV and CDR2 is YYDKDF (reference sequence). This chain's CDR3 is CATEPRSTYNEQFF.

V gene TRBV28 combines with J gene TRBJ2-1; TCRdb indicates TRBD2, and absent DNA this call remains unverified. The CDR3 loop spans 16 amino acids. The germline V gene has CDR1 MDHEN and CDR2 SYDVKM. The CDR3 sequence: CASSFLGTGGYNEQFF.

This chain links TRBV2 with TRBJ2-3; the D gene TCRdb calls, TRBD1, cannot be checked with no DNA. The CDR3 runs 12 residues. Germline V CDR1 and CDR2: SNHLY, FYNNEI. This CDR3 reads CASSWDQTLQYF.

This chain joins TRBV27 and TRBJ1-6; TCRdb designates TRBD1, a call that cannot be tested without DNA. This CDR3 spans 15 amino acids. Germline lookup yields CDR1 MNHEY and CDR2 SMNVEV (reference sequence). This chain's CDR3 is CASSLYRGTNSPLHF.

V and J are TRBV6-5 and TRBJ2-3; absent DNA, TCRdb's TRBD2 call cannot be checked. Per the germline V gene, CDR1 is MNHEY and CDR2 is SVGAGI. The CDR3 contains 17 residues. The CDR3 region is CASSSPRGSGGTDTQYF.

The chain uses TRBV28 and TRBJ1-1; TCRdb proposes TRBD1, but this gene call is untestable without DNA. The CDR3 runs to 18 residues. Germline CDR1 reads MDHEN; CDR2 reads SYDVKM. Here the CDR3 reads CASSLTPTFSTENTEAFF.

The chain couples TRBV10-3 to TRBJ2-3; TCRdb outputs TRBD2, but without DNA this stays unchecked. This CDR3 is 17 amino acids long. Per the germline V gene, CDR1 is ENHRY and CDR2 is SYGVKD. The CDR3 protein is CAISRPGTSEATDTQYF.

This chain uses TRBV7-3 with TRBJ2-5. CDR1 SGHTA and CDR2 FQGTGA come from the germline V gene. The CDR3 is 13 amino acids. The CDR3 loop is CASSGEVQETQYF. Using reference TRBV7-3 and TRBJ2-5 for the parts outside the CDR3, the full variable domain is GAGVSQTPSNKVTEKGKYVELRCDPISGHTALYWYRQSLGQGPEFLIYFQGTGAADDSGLPNDRFFAVRPEGSVSTLKIQRTERGDSAVYLCASSGEVQETQYFGPGTRLLVL.

The rearrangement links TRBV24-1 to TRBJ2-1; without DNA, the TCRdb call of TRBD2 cannot be checked. Germline CDR1 and CDR2: KGHDR and SFDVKD. The CDR3 has 17 residues. The CDR3 protein is CATSPGIEGTKRYEQFF.

CDR3 in amino acids: CASSLRISTGANVLTF. The chain has TRBV5-1 and TRBJ2-6. This CDR3 contains 16 residues. Germline CDR1 is SGHRS and CDR2 is YFSETQ.

CDR3 loop: CASSPPWSTDTQYF. The chain has TRBV2 and TRBJ2-3; TCRdb's D gene call, TRBD1, goes unchecked for lack of DNA. The CDR3 sequence is 14 residues long. The germline gives CDR1 SNHLY, CDR2 FYNNEI.